This section outlines one T cell receptor beta chain sequence together with its context. What it recognizes is unknown. This sample was included in a study of T cell responses to AZD1222 COVID-19 vaccine. Overall study results and limits: The number of AZD1222 recipients seropositive at baseline was only 5 to 7. Spike-specific TCR breadth rose after two AZD1222 doses, and depth rose as well. Reportedly, nearly half the spike-specific TCRs target unmutated variant regions.

TCRdb's copy holds only in-frame clones and misses some; the assay was immunoSEQ multiplex PCR. The sample lists some 200,000 clones, more than 85% occurring once. The source of this sequence is an adult who received the AZD1222 COVID-19 vaccine. This specimen consisted of peripheral blood, obtained 28 days after the second AZD1222 dose.

The CDR3 nucleotides are TGTGCCAGCAGTTTAGGAGGACTAGCTTACAATGAGCAGTTCTTC. Translation gives CASSLGGLAYNEQFF. The chain is built from TRBV27 and TRBJ2-1; TRBD2 matches 8 bases. Germline trimming cut 2 bases from V and 4 bases from J; bases unmatched to any gene: 4. The CDR3 runs to 15 residues. CDR1 MNHEY and CDR2 SMNVEV come from the germline V gene (reference sequence).